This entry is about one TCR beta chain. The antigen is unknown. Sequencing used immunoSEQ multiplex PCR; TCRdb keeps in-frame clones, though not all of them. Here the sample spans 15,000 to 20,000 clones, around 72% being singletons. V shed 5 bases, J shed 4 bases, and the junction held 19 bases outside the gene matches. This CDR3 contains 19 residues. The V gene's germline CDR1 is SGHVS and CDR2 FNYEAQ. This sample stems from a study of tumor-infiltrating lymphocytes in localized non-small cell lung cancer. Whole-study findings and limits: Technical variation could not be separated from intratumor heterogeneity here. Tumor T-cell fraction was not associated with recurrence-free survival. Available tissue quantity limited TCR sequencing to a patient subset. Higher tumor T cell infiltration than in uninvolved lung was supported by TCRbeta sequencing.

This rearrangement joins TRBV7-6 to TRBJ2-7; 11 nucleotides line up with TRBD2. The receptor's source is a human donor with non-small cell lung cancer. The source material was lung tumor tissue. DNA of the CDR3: TGTGCCAGCAGCCGAGGAGCAGGGGGGACTAGCGGAGGCAAGTACGAGCAGTACTTC. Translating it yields CASSRGAGGTSGGKYEQYF.